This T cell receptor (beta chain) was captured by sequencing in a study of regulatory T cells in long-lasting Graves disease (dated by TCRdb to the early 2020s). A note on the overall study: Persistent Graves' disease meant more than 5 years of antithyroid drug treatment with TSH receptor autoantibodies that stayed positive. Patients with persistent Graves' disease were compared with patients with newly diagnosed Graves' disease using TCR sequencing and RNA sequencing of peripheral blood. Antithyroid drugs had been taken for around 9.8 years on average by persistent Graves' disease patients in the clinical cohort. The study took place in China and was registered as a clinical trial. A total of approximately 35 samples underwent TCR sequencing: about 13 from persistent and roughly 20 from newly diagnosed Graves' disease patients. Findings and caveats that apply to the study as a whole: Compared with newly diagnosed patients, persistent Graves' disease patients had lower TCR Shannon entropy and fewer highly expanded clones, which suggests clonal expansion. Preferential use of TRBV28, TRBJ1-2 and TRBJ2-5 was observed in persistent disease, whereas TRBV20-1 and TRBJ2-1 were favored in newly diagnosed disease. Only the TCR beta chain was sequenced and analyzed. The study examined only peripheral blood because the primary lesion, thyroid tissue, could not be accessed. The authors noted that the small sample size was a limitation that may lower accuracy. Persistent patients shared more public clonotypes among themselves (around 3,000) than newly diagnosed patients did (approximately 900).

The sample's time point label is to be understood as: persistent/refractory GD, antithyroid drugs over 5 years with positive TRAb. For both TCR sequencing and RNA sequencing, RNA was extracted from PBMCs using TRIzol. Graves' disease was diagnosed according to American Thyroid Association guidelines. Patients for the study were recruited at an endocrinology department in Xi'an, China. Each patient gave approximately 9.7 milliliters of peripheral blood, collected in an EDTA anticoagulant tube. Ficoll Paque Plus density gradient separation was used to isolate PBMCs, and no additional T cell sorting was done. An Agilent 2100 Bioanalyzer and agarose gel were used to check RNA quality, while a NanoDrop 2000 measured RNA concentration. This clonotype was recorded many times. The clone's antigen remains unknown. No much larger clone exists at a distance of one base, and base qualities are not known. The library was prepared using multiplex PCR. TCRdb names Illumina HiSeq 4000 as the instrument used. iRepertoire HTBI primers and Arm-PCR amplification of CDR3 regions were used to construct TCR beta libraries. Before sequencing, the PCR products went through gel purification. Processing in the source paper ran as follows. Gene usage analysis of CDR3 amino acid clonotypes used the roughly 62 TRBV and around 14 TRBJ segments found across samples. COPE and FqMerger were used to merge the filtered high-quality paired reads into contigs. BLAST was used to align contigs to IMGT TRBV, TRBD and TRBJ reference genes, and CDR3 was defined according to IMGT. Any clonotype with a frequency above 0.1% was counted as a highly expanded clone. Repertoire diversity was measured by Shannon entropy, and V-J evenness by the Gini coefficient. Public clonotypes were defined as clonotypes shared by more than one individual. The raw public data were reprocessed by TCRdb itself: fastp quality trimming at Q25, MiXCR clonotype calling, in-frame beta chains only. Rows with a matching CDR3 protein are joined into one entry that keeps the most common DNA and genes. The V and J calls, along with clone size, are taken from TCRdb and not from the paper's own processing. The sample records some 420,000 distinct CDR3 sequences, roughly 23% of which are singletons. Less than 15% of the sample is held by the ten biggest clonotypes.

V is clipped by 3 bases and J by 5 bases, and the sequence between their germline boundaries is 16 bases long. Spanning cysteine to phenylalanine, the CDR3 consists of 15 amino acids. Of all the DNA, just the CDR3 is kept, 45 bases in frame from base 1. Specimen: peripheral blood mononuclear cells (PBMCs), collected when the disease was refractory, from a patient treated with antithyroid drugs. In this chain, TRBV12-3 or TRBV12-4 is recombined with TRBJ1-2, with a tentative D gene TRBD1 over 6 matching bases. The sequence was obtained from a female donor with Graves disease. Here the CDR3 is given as CASSLAGVQGYGYTF. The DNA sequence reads TGTGCCAGCAGTTTGGCAGGGGTGCAGGGATATGGCTACACCTTC.